A single sample gave rise to the 27 T cell receptor beta chains below, sequenced in a study of blood T cell repertoires in COVID-19. TCRdb's table, derived via immunoSEQ multiplex PCR, lists solely in-frame clones and lacks some. Of tens of thousands of clones listed, 70% to 90% are singletons. Sequencing was carried out using peripheral blood. These receptors originate from a man aged 70 or older with active or convalescent COVID-19.

In its sample, this clone was seen once. The CDR3 bases are TGTGCCAGCAGCTGGTCCGGGAGGACTGGGGCCAACGTCCTGACTTTC. Its protein product is CASSWSGRTGANVLTF. The chain links TRBV27 to TRBJ2-6; 7 nucleotides align to TRBD2. The V segment lost 6 bases and the J segment 2 bases; nucleotides outside the gene matches: 7. CDR1 and CDR2 (germline): MNHEY, SMNVEV (reference sequence). The CDR3 covers 16 residues.

The V and J genes are TRBV6-6 and TRBJ1-4; 10 bases are shared with TRBD1. Germline lookup yields CDR1 MNHNY and CDR2 SVGAGI (reference sequence). J gave up 10 bases and V 5 bases, and 10 bases lay outside the gene matches. The CDR3 has 15 amino acids. DNA of the CDR3: TGTGCCAGCAGTGGGACCGGGACAGGGGTTCGAAAACTGTTTTTT. It translates to CASSGTGTGVRKLFF.

The J gene is TRBJ1-5, the V gene TRBV7-2; 10 bases match TRBD1. The CDR3 runs 16 residues. In germline, CDR1 is SGHTA, CDR2 FQGNSA. V lost 4 bases and J lost 3; bases outside the gene matches: 6. The CDR3 here is CASSSVTGGPNQPQHF. The DNA of the CDR3 is TGTGCCAGCAGCTCAGTGACAGGGGGCCCCAATCAGCCCCAGCATTTT.

As concerns this clone: The sample contains more than one DNA sequence encoding this CDR3. The J gene is TRBJ2-3, the V gene TRBV3-1 (or the pseudogene TRBV3-2), with 13 bases matching TRBD2. The CDR3 extends over 16 amino acids. The trim removed 3 bases at V and 6 bases at J, leaving 6 bases unmatched. Germline lookup yields CDR1 LGHDT and CDR2 YNNKEL (reference sequence). CDR3 DNA: TGTGCCAGCAGCCATACTAGCGGGGGGGTATACGATACGCAGTATTTT. Its protein product is CASSHTSGGVYDTQYF.

This chain links TRBV18 with TRBJ2-5, with 9 bases identical to TRBD1. The CDR3 runs to 16 residues. V lost 2 bases, J lost 5 bases, and 9 bases stayed unmatched. The V gene's germline CDR1 is KGHSH and CDR2 LQKENI. Here the CDR3 reads CASSPVNRGRGETQYF. CDR3 coding DNA: TGTGCCAGCTCACCAGTAAACAGGGGGCGCGGCGAGACCCAGTACTTC.

The V gene is TRBV2, the J gene TRBJ2-7, with D unresolved. This CDR3 contains 12 residues. V lost 3 bases to trimming and J lost 6 bases, with 9 bases between them. Germline V gene lookup returns CDR1 SNHLY and CDR2 FYNNEI. The CDR3 sequence: CASSEQTGEQYF. CDR3 coding DNA: TGTGCCAGCAGTGAGCAGACGGGCGAGCAGTACTTC.

V is TRBV5-1 and J is TRBJ1-1; D is perhaps TRBD1 (6 bases). The CDR3 has 12 amino acids. The germline V and J ends were trimmed by 2 bases and 7 bases, with 9 bases remaining between them. Germline CDR1 reads SGHRS; CDR2 reads YFSETQ. Here the CDR3 DNA reads TGCGCCAGCAGCTTTCAGGGGTTTGAAGCTTTCTTT. Its translation: CASSFQGFEAFF.

This chain connects TRBV7-9 to TRBJ2-7; 8 nucleotides align to TRBD1. Germline loops: CDR1 SEHNR, CDR2 FQNEAQ (reference sequence). The trim removed 5 bases at V and 2 bases at J, leaving 8 bases unmatched. This CDR3 region has 15 residues. CDR3 DNA: TGTGCCAGCAGCCAGGGGGCAGGGGATCCCTACGAGCAGTACTTC. Translation: CASSQGAGDPYEQYF.

The V call is TRBV20-1, the J call TRBJ2-3; 10 bases fit TRBD2. The J segment lost 1 base and the V segment lost 3 bases, leaving 7 bases of the junction unmatched. Germline V lookup: CDR1 DFQATT, CDR2 SNEGSKA (reference sequence). This CDR3 has 16 residues. This CDR3 is CSASQVAGGGTDTQYF. The CDR3 DNA reads as TGCAGTGCTAGTCAGGTAGCGGGGGGTGGCACAGATACGCAGTATTTT.

The J gene is TRBJ1-5, the V gene TRBV5-4, with 8 positions matching TRBD1. The CDR3 length is 14 residues. Per germline, CDR1 SGHNT and CDR2 YYREEE (reference sequence). V gave up 0 bases and J gave up 6 bases; unmatched junction bases: 2. This CDR3 is CASSLGTGRQPQHF. The CDR3 nucleotides are TGTGCCAGCAGCTTGGGGACAGGGCGTCAGCCCCAGCATTTT.

The chain uses TRBV3-1 (or the pseudogene TRBV3-2) and TRBJ2-2; D perhaps matches TRBD2 (6 bases). Between the trimmed V and J ends, which lost 4 bases and 3 bases, there was a span of 18 bases. The germline V gene encodes CDR1 LGHDT and CDR2 YNNKEL (reference sequence). CDR3 length: 17 residues. CDR3 residues: CASSRGLGGRYTGELFF. The CDR3 nucleotides are TGTGCCAGCAGCCGGGGCCTTGGGGGGAGATACACCGGGGAGCTGTTTTTT.

This clone occurred once. The chain recombines TRBV3-1 (or the pseudogene TRBV3-2) with TRBJ2-2, with 8 nucleotides matching TRBD1. The J segment lost 4 bases and the V segment lost 5 bases, leaving 12 bases of the junction unmatched. Germline CDR1 and CDR2: LGHDT and YNNKEL (reference sequence). The CDR3 has 17 amino acids. CDR3 sequence (DNA): TGTGCCAGCAGCTCACCCCAGGGGGCGCGGTCCACCGGGGAGCTGTTTTTT. Translated, it gives CASSSPQGARSTGELFF.

J is TRBJ1-4 and V is TRBV15; D not certain. Germline values: CDR1 LNHNV, CDR2 YYDKDF (reference sequence). The length of the CDR3 is 15 residues. V was shortened by 0 bases and J by 6 bases, with 11 bases between the two germline ends. The CDR3 reads CATSRDSAVYEKLFF. CDR3 nucleotide sequence: TGTGCCACCAGCAGAGATTCGGCGGTCTATGAAAAACTGTTTTTT.

The chain has TRBV5-1 and TRBJ2-1; D remains ambiguous. Per germline, CDR1 SGHRS and CDR2 YFSETQ. The CDR3 sequence is 14 residues long. Trimming took off 6 bases at V and 8 bases at J, with 18 bases between the two ends. The CDR3 nucleotides read TGCGCCAGCACCCCGGCCAGCGCCGTGGATGAGCAGTTCTTC. Residues: CASTPASAVDEQFF.

The chain carries TRBV15 and TRBJ2-7; possible D gene TRBD2, 5 bases. There are 14 residues in the CDR3. With 5 bases removed from V and 3 bases from J, the gap between germline ends came to 14 bases. Germline values: CDR1 LNHNV, CDR2 YYDKDF (reference sequence). This chain's CDR3 is CATSQPDRGYEQYF. CDR3 in DNA: TGTGCCACCAGCCAACCAGATCGGGGCTACGAGCAGTACTTC. The full variable domain, its missing parts supplied by reference TRBV15 and TRBJ2-7, is DAMVIQNPRYQVTQFGKPVTLSCSQTLNHNVMYWYQQKSSQAPKLLFHYYDKDFNNEADTPDNFQSRRPNTSFCFLDIRSPGLGDTAMYLCATSQPDRGYEQYFGPGTRLTVT.

The chain recombines TRBV2 with TRBJ1-1; D is undetermined. Germline CDR1 SNHLY, CDR2 FYNNEI. V was pared by 4 bases and J by 1 base, with 10 bases between. The CDR3 spans 14 residues. The CDR3, as DNA: TGTGCCAGCAGTGTGACAAAATCGAACACTGAAGCTTTCTTT. Translated: CASSVTKSNTEAFF.

The V call is TRBV5-1, the J call TRBJ2-5; D is undetermined. This CDR3 has 14 amino acids. Germline CDR1 and CDR2: SGHRS and YFSETQ. Trimming left V 5 bases short and J 7 bases short, with 18 bases between. The CDR3 reads CASRGLFVVGTQYF. CDR3 nucleotides: TGCGCCAGCAGGGGCCTCTTCGTCGTTGGGACCCAGTACTTC.

This chain links TRBV5-5 with TRBJ1-1; D is perhaps TRBD1 (6 bases). Per the germline V gene, CDR1 is SGHKS and CDR2 is YYEKEE (reference sequence). Trimming shortened V by 0 bases and J by 4 bases, and 13 bases separated the two germline ends. The CDR3 contains 15 residues. Written as DNA, the CDR3 is TGTGCCAGCAGCTTGGTTCCAGGGGCCGGCACTGAAGCTTTCTTT. This gives the protein CASSLVPGAGTEAFF.

The chain links TRBV14 to TRBJ2-5; possibly TRBD2 for D (5 bases). The CDR3 is 15 residues long. CDR1 and CDR2 (germline): SGHDN, FVKESK. V lost 3 bases, J lost 0 bases, and 11 bases lay in between. Here the CDR3 DNA reads TGTGCCAGCAGCCAGGAGGTCGGGTACCAAGAGACCCAGTACTTC. Its protein product is CASSQEVGYQETQYF.

The gene calls are TRBV18 and TRBJ2-2; D gene unclear. V was shortened by 3 bases and J by 2 bases, with 7 bases between the two germline ends. Germline V gives CDR1 KGHSH, CDR2 LQKENI. The CDR3 spans 14 residues. The CDR3 is CASSPQVNTGELFF. DNA for the CDR3: TGTGCCAGCTCACCCCAGGTCAACACCGGGGAGCTGTTTTTT.

The chain employs TRBV6-5 and TRBJ2-3; 8 bases are a match to TRBD2. Germline-derived CDR1 and CDR2 are MNHEY and SVGAGI. Germline trimming cut 5 bases from V and 9 bases from J; bases unmatched to any gene: 10. The CDR3 spans 14 residues. The CDR3 region is CASSPRVAGKTQYF. In nucleotides, the CDR3 is TGTGCCAGCAGTCCTCGGGTAGCGGGGAAAACGCAGTATTTT.

The rearrangement joins TRBV5-1 to TRBJ1-2; possible D gene TRBD1, 5 bases. Germline-derived CDR1 and CDR2 are SGHRS and YFSETQ. This CDR3 comprises 13 residues. V was trimmed by 4 bases and J by 4 bases, leaving 11 bases between them. CDR3 protein: CASSPDSSYGYTF. The CDR3 DNA reads as TGCGCCAGCAGCCCTGACAGTAGCTATGGCTACACCTTC.

The rearrangement joins TRBV11-3 to TRBJ2-1; 8 positions match TRBD1. The V segment lost 5 bases and the J segment 1 base; nucleotides outside the gene matches: 10. The CDR3 is 17 residues long. Germline CDR1 SGHNT, CDR2 YENEEA. The CDR3 loop reads CASSAEGQGRSYNEQFF. CDR3 sequence (DNA): TGTGCCAGCAGCGCAGAAGGACAGGGACGGTCCTACAATGAGCAGTTCTTC.

CDR3 region: CASSQESVYGGEAFF. CDR3 DNA: TGCGCCAGCAGCCAAGAGTCAGTTTATGGCGGGGAAGCTTTCTTT. The chain carries TRBV4-3 and TRBJ1-1; D gene ambiguous. Germline CDR1 is LGHNA and CDR2 is YSLEER. The CDR3 has 15 amino acids. V lost 0 bases and J 8 bases, leaving 16 bases between the germline ends.

The table lists this clone with a count of one. CDR3 sequence (DNA): TGTGCCTGGACGAACGGGGCCAAAAACATTCAGTACTTC. Translation: CAWTNGAKNIQYF. The V call is TRBV30, the J call TRBJ2-4; the D is unclear. With 4 bases removed from V and 1 base from J, the gap between germline ends came to 8 bases. From germline, CDR1 is GTSNPN and CDR2 SVGIG (reference sequence). The CDR3 covers 13 residues.

The chain links TRBV27 to TRBJ2-7, with 7 bases that match TRBD1. Trimming took 6 bases from V and 2 from J; bases not matched to a gene: 7. Germline V gene data show CDR1 as MNHEY and CDR2 as SMNVEV (reference sequence). CDR3 size: 14 residues. CDR3 sequence (DNA): TGTGCCAGCAGGCACAGGGGAAATCCCTACGAGCAGTACTTC. Protein sequence: CASRHRGNPYEQYF.

The rearrangement uses TRBV5-1 and TRBJ1-4; 7 positions agree with TRBD1. Per germline, CDR1 SGHRS and CDR2 YFSETQ. This CDR3 region has 16 residues. Trimming removed 3 bases from V and 1 base from J; junction bases left unmatched: 6. CDR3 region: CASSSLPGGTNEKLFF. The CDR3 DNA sequence: TGCGCCAGCAGCTCGCTGCCAGGGGGAACTAATGAAAAACTGTTTTTT.